These T cell receptor beta chains were read from a single sample in a study of human T cells and chemical hapten exposure. TCRdb ran MiXCR on the RACE reads and lists one entry per CDR3 protein. The sample includes roughly 48,000 distinct CDR3 sequences, approximately 11% of them seen just once. Here the sequenced sample was whole blood, taken in connection with sensitization to the hapten diphenylcyclopropenone (DPC). These receptors came from a woman aged 35 to 49 with alopecia areata. Some clones in this sample may be carry-over from other donors' samples. Each CDR3 is given with its conserved first and last residue. Fields, in order: J gene, D gene, clone size, V gene, CDR3 DNA, CDR3 protein. The D gene is left open where the match is weak. Some rows mark clone size as missing; the rest say once, few, many or name a class of expanded clone.

TRBJ1-5 | TRBD1 | many | TRBV12-3/TRBV12-4 | TGTGCCAGCAGTCCCAGACAGGGAGGTGCGCAGCCCCAGCATTTT | CASSPRQGGAQPQHF
TRBJ1-1 | NA | few | TRBV3-1 | TGTGCCAGCAGCCAAAAGGGGAACACTGAAGCTTTCTTT | CASSQKGNTEAFF
TRBJ1-3 | NA | many | TRBV2 | TGTGCCAGCACTCTCAGAAACACCATATATTTT | CASTLRNTIYF
TRBJ2-7 | NA | NA | TRBV20-1 | TGCAGTGCTAGAACCCCGTACGCCGACTCCTACGAGCAGTACTTC | CSARTPYADSYEQYF
TRBJ2-3 | NA | few | TRBV10-3 | TGTGCCATCAGTGAGGGCACAGATACGCAGTATTTT | CAISEGTDTQYF
TRBJ2-3 | NA | few | TRBV5-1 | TGCGCCAGCAGCCCCACTGGGGGGTCAGATACGCAGTATTTT | CASSPTGGSDTQYF
TRBJ1-6 | NA | many | TRBV6-5 | TGTGCCAGCAGTTCTTCTTGGGGGGGGCATTCACCCCTCCACTTT | CASSSSWGGHSPLHF
TRBJ2-7 | NA | many | TRBV5-1 | TGCGCCAGCGGGGAGAACGAGCAGTACTTC | CASGENEQYF
TRBJ1-1 | NA | many | TRBV6-2/TRBV6-3 | TGTGCCACCAGTCAGGCGTCGAACACTGAAGCTTTCTTT | CATSQASNTEAFF
TRBJ2-1 | NA | many | TRBV18 | TGTGCCAGCTCACCATCTCGGGACGGATACAATGAGCAGTTCTTC | CASSPSRDGYNEQFF